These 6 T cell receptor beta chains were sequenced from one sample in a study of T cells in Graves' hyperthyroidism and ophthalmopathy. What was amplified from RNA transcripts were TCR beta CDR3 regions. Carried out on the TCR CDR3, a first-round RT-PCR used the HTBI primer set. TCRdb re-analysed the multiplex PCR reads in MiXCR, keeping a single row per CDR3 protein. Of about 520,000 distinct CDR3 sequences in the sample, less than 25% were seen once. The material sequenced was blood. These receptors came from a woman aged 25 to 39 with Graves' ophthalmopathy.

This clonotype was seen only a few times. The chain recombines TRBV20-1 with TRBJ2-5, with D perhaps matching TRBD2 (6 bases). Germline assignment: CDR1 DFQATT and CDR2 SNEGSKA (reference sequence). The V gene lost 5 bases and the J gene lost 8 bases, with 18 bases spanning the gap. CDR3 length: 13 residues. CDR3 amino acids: CSAPRQAGPTQYF. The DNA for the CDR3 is TGCAGTGCTCCCCGGCAGGCGGGGCCTACCCAGTACTTC.

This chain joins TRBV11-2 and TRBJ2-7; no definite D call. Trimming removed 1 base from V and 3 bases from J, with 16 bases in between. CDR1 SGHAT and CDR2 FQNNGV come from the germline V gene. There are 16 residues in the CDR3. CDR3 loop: CASSLGPDREYYEQYF. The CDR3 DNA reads TGTGCCAGCAGCTTAGGTCCGGACCGAGAATACTACGAGCAGTACTTC.

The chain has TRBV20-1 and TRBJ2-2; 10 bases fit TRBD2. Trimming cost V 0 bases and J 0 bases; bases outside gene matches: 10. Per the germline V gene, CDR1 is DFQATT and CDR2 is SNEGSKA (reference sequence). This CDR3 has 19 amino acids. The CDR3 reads CSARDPWTSGSANTGELFF. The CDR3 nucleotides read TGCAGTGCTAGAGATCCTTGGACTAGCGGATCTGCGAACACCGGGGAGCTGTTTTTT.

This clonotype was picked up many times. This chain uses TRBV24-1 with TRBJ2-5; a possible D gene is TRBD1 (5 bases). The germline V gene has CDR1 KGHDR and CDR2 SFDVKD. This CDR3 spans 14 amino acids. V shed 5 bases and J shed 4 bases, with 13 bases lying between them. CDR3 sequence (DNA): TGTGCCACCAGTGTGGGTGGGGCAGGAGAGACCCAGTACTTC. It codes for CATSVGGAGETQYF.

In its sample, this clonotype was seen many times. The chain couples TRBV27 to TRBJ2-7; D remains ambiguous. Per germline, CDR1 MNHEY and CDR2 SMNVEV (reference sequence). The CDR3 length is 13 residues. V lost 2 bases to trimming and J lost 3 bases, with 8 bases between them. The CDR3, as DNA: TGTGCCAGCAGTTTAGACCGGAGCTACGAGCAGTACTTC. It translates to CASSLDRSYEQYF.

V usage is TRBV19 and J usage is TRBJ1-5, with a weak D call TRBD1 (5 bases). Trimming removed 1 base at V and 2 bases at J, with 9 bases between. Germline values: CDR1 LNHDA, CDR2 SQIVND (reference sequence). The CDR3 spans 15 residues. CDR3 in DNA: TGTGCCAGTAGTATAGGGGGCACGGGCAATCAGCCCCAGCATTTT. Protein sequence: CASSIGGTGNQPQHF.